This TCR beta chain was sequenced in a study of CD8 T cells in ankylosing spondylitis. Study-level points and caveats: Reports say disease-linked clones showed up significantly more in matched ankylosing spondylitis synovial fluid.

TCRdb ran MiXCR on the 5' RACE reads and lists one entry per CDR3 protein. The data hold approximately 250,000 distinct CDR3 sequences, with under 8.5% observed a single time. V was pared by 6 bases and J by 1 base, with 2 bases of the junction left unmatched. CDR3 size: 13 residues. The germline CDR1 and CDR2 sequences are SGHRS and YFSETQ. This clonotype occurred many times. As yet, its antigen is unknown. Sequencing was done on a sample of blood, either unsorted or a sorted T cell fraction (not recorded which). The chain recombines TRBV5-1 with TRBJ2-3; TRBD1 aligns across 7 bases. The receptor was isolated from a female donor with ankylosing spondylitis or in good health (not recorded which). CDR3 residues: CASNTGGTDTQYF. The CDR3 DNA follows: TGCGCCAGCAACACAGGGGGCACAGATACGCAGTATTTT.